These T cell receptor beta chains were read from a single sample in a study of T cell changes during pregnancy in multiple sclerosis. Measured with immunoSEQ multiplex PCR; TCRdb has only the in-frame clones, and not every one. The sample yields 65,000 to 90,000 clones, about nine tenths seen once. This specimen consisted of CD4+ T cells from peripheral blood mononuclear cells, obtained after pregnancy. The receptor source for this set is a female donor with multiple sclerosis, enrolled in a pregnancy study. The CDR3 runs from the conserved cysteine through the conserved F or W. A D gene is named only where the DNA matches it firmly. Expanded clones are given a class, and other clones once, few, many or no size at all.

CASSFAGSGANVLTF | TGCGCCAGCAGCTTTGCAGGCTCTGGGGCCAACGTCCTGACTTTC | TRBV5-1 | - | - | TRBJ2-6
CASSLGGYDTQYF | TGCGCCAGCAGCTTGGGGGGCTACGATACGCAGTATTTT | TRBV5-1 | - | - | TRBJ2-3
CAIRDSRGSDTQYF | TGTGCCATCAGGGACTCGCGGGGATCTGATACGCAGTATTTT | TRBV10-3 | - | - | TRBJ2-3
CASSIGYGGALNEQFF | TGTGCCAGTAGTATAGGGTACGGGGGGGCCTTGAATGAGCAGTTCTTC | TRBV19 | TRBD2 | - | TRBJ2-1
CASSEAGRVTNEKLFF | TGTGCCAGCAGTGAAGCGGGGAGGGTGACTAATGAAAAACTGTTTTTT | TRBV6-1 | - | - | TRBJ1-4
CSVWKGLGEQYF | TGCAGTGTATGGAAGGGGTTAGGAGAGCAGTACTTC | TRBV29-1 | - | - | TRBJ2-7
CASSFQGDSQPQHF | TGTGCCAGCAGTTTTCAAGGGGACTCTCAGCCCCAGCATTTT | TRBV28 | - | - | TRBJ1-5
CASSSRQGVRYGYTF | TGTGCCAGCAGTTCCCGACAGGGGGTGAGGTATGGCTACACCTTC | TRBV28 | TRBD1 | - | TRBJ1-2
CSVAQSNEKLFF | TGCAGCGTTGCACAGTCTAATGAAAAACTGTTTTTT | TRBV29-1 | - | - | TRBJ1-4
CASSLPGTAIDNEQFF | TGTGCCAGCAGTCTCCCCGGGACAGCAATAGACAATGAGCAGTTCTTC | TRBV2 | TRBD1 | - | TRBJ2-1
CASSSGTSGSRETQYF | TGTGCCAGCAGCTCCGGGACTAGCGGGAGTCGGGAGACCCAGTACTTC | TRBV5-4 | TRBD2 | - | TRBJ2-5
CASSMGHLQETQYF | TGCGCCAGCAGCATGGGACATTTACAAGAGACCCAGTACTTC | TRBV5-1 | - | - | TRBJ2-5
CASSRGAGTSTEAFF | TGTGCCAGCAGCCGCGGGGCAGGGACGAGCACTGAAGCTTTCTTT | TRBV5-4 | - | once | TRBJ1-1
CASSERLANEQFF | TGTGCCAGCAGCGAGCGACTCGCCAATGAGCAGTTCTTC | TRBV11-1 | - | - | TRBJ2-1
CASSLQTSVSYNEQFF | TGCGCCAGCAGCTTACAGACTAGTGTGTCCTACAATGAGCAGTTCTTC | TRBV5-1 | - | once | TRBJ2-1
CASSIDPIGTYGYTF | TGTGCCAGTAGTATCGACCCGATCGGGACTTATGGCTACACCTTC | TRBV19 | - | - | TRBJ1-2
CASSPLVAGETGELFF | TGTGCCAGCTCACCACTTGTAGCGGGAGAGACCGGGGAGCTGTTTTTT | TRBV18 | TRBD2 | few | TRBJ2-2
CASSQVQGSGQPQHF | TGTGCCAGCAGCCAAGTACAAGGTAGCGGTCAGCCCCAGCATTTT | TRBV4-2 | - | - | TRBJ1-5
CASSLGPNTEAFF | TGTGCCAGCAGCTTAGGGCCGAACACTGAAGCTTTCTTT | TRBV11-2 | - | - | TRBJ1-1
CASSLGDRAYEQYF | TGCGCCAGCAGCTTGGGGGACAGAGCCTACGAGCAGTACTTC | TRBV5-1 | TRBD1 | - | TRBJ2-7
CASSLALGALNQPQHF | TGTGCCAGCAGCTTAGCGCTGGGGGCGCTTAATCAGCCCCAGCATTTT | TRBV7-2 | - | - | TRBJ1-5
CASSLRSSGETQYF | TGTGCCAGCAGCTTACGGTCTAGCGGGGAGACCCAGTACTTC | TRBV7-6 | TRBD2 | - | TRBJ2-5
CASSRQGVSISGNTIYF | TGTGCCAGCAGCCGGCAAGGGGTTTCTATCTCTGGAAACACCATATATTTT | TRBV7-6 | - | many | TRBJ1-3
CASSPRDSPLHF | TGTGCCAGCAGCCCACGGGATTCACCCCTCCACTTT | TRBV7-6 | - | once | TRBJ1-6
CASSLVAGEPRETQYF | TGTGCCAGCAGCTTAGTAGCGGGAGAGCCGCGAGAGACCCAGTACTTC | TRBV7-2 | TRBD2 | - | TRBJ2-5
CATSSMDGGVSYNEQFF | TGTGCCACCAGCAGCATGGATGGGGGGGTTTCCTACAATGAGCAGTTCTTC | TRBV15 | TRBD2 | - | TRBJ2-1
CASSRGAGVGTDTQYF | TGTGCCAGCAGCCGCGGGGCGGGAGTGGGCACAGATACGCAGTATTTT | TRBV11-2 | TRBD2 | - | TRBJ2-3
CSTPGQGNTEAFF | TGCAGCACCCCCGGACAGGGGAACACTGAAGCTTTCTTT | TRBV29-1 | TRBD1 | - | TRBJ1-1
CASSNERRRYNEQFF | TGTGCCAGTAGTAACGAGCGGAGACGGTACAATGAGCAGTTCTTC | TRBV19 | - | - | TRBJ2-1
CASSLEGSGVFNEQFF | TGCGCCAGCAGCTTAGAGGGATCGGGGGTATTCAATGAGCAGTTCTTC | TRBV5-1 | - | - | TRBJ2-1
CASSVTSTGDTQYF | TGTGCCAGCAGCGTTACTTCGACGGGAGATACGCAGTATTTT | TRBV9 | - | once | TRBJ2-3
CASSYAGGAARNTEAFF | TGCGCCAGCAGCTACGCAGGGGGCGCGGCCAGGAACACTGAAGCTTTCTTT | TRBV5-1 | TRBD1 | - | TRBJ1-1
CSVVVSARGEQYF | TGCAGCGTTGTGGTGTCGGCACGGGGCGAGCAGTACTTC | TRBV29-1 | - | - | TRBJ2-7
CAIIEGAGGELFF | TGTGCCATCATCGAGGGGGCCGGCGGGGAGCTGTTTTTT | TRBV10-3 | TRBD1 | - | TRBJ2-2
CASSRAGGSSYEQYF | TGTGCCAGCAGCCGAGCGGGAGGGAGCTCCTACGAGCAGTACTTC | TRBV5-1 | TRBD2 | - | TRBJ2-7
CAISEYGSEAFF | TGTGCCATCAGTGAGTACGGGTCTGAAGCTTTCTTT | TRBV10-3 | - | - | TRBJ1-1
CASSPDQGARETQYF | TGTGCCAGCTCACCAGATCAGGGGGCGCGGGAGACCCAGTACTTC | TRBV18 | TRBD1 | - | TRBJ2-5
CATLGRGQETQYF | TGTGCCACCTTAGGGAGGGGGCAAGAGACCCAGTACTTC | TRBV6-1 | - | - | TRBJ2-5
CASSLETGGGTDTQYF | TGTGCCAGCAGCCTCGAGACAGGGGGCGGCACAGATACGCAGTATTTT | TRBV12-1 | - | - | TRBJ2-3
CASSPRTGSYEQYF | TGTGCCAGTAGTCCAAGGACAGGTTCCTACGAGCAGTACTTC | TRBV19 | TRBD1 | - | TRBJ2-7
CASSPNSGRNQPQHF | TGTGCCAGCTCACCCAACTCTGGGCGCAATCAGCCCCAGCATTTT | TRBV18 | - | - | TRBJ1-5
CATSRRQGNPNEQFF | TGTGCCACCAGCAGACGACAGGGGAACCCCAATGAGCAGTTCTTC | TRBV15 | TRBD1 | - | TRBJ2-1
CASSVGTGGSETQYF | TGTGCCAGTAGTGTAGGGACAGGGGGGAGTGAGACCCAGTACTTC | TRBV19 | TRBD1 | - | TRBJ2-5
CASSRTSGGEQFF | TGTGCCAGCAGTCGGACTAGTGGTGGTGAGCAGTTCTTC | TRBV2 | TRBD2 | - | TRBJ2-1
CASSSGGSGNTEAFF | TGCGCCAGCAGCTCCGGGGGTTCGGGGAACACTGAAGCTTTCTTT | TRBV5-1 | - | - | TRBJ1-1
CASSRFGYGYTF | TGTGCCAGCAGCCGCTTCGGCTATGGCTACACCTTC | TRBV14 | - | - | TRBJ1-2
CASSGSRTSGAADTQYF | TGTGCCAGCAGTGGGTCCCGTACGAGCGGGGCTGCAGATACGCAGTATTTT | TRBV6-1 | TRBD2 | once | TRBJ2-3
CASSPKDITDTQYF | TGTGCCAGTAGTCCAAAGGACATCACAGATACGCAGTATTTT | TRBV19 | - | - | TRBJ2-3
CASSFRGLAGTSTGELFF | TGTGCCAGCAGCTTTCGCGGACTAGCGGGAACCTCCACCGGGGAGCTGTTTTTT | TRBV11-2 | TRBD2 | - | TRBJ2-2
CASSLRGAGGIYEQYF | TGTGCCAGCAGCTTAAGGGGAGCGGGGGGGATCTACGAGCAGTACTTC | TRBV7-2 | TRBD2 | - | TRBJ2-7
CASSHGPYYGYTF | TGTGCCAGTAGCCACGGCCCATACTATGGCTACACCTTC | TRBV6-1 | - | - | TRBJ1-2
CASSLQGVGTEAFF | TGCGCCAGCAGTCTACAGGGGGTTGGAACTGAAGCTTTCTTT | TRBV23-1 | TRBD1 | few | TRBJ1-1
CASSFGGAGEQYF | TGTGCCAGCAGCTTCGGGGGGGCTGGAGAGCAGTACTTC | TRBV5-4 | TRBD2 | - | TRBJ2-7
CASSLAGVTDTQYF | TGTGCCAGCAGCTTGGCAGGGGTGACAGATACGCAGTATTTT | TRBV5-4 | - | - | TRBJ2-3
CASSAKSGTGSNQPQHF | TGTGCCAGTAGTGCTAAATCCGGGACAGGGAGTAATCAGCCCCAGCATTTT | TRBV19 | TRBD1 | - | TRBJ1-5
CASRDRGMTNVLTF | TGTGCCAGCAGAGACAGGGGAATGACCAACGTCCTGACTTTC | TRBV5-6 | TRBD1 | once | TRBJ2-6
CASSLSQINEQFF | TGCGCCAGCAGCTTATCGCAGATCAATGAGCAGTTCTTC | TRBV5-1 | - | - | TRBJ2-1
CASSGSWSTDTQYF | TGTGCCAGCAGCGGCAGTTGGAGCACAGATACGCAGTATTTT | TRBV9 | - | - | TRBJ2-3